These 3 T cell receptor beta chains share one sample of origin, sequenced in a study of blood T cells in healthy people across ages. A second PCR, run for about 6 to 11 cycles, used a sample-barcoded 5' primer plus a J-beta primer mix. TCRdb ran MiXCR on the 5' RACE reads and lists one entry per CDR3 protein. This table has some 710,000 distinct CDR3 sequences, 20% to 25% appearing once. Specimen: blood. The receptors were sampled from a man between 65 and 80 years old in good health.

This chain connects TRBV19 to TRBJ1-2; tentative D call: TRBD1 (6 bases). V was shortened by 3 bases and J by 5 bases, with 16 bases between the two germline ends. This CDR3 is 15 amino acids long. Germline CDR1 LNHDA, CDR2 SQIVND (reference sequence). CDR3 residues: CASSMAPQGGYGYTF. CDR3 sequence (DNA): TGTGCCAGTAGTATGGCCCCGCAAGGGGGATATGGCTACACCTTC. The entire variable domain, with the rest obtained from reference TRBV19 and TRBJ1-2, is as follows: DGGITQSPKYLFRKEGQNVTLSCEQNLNHDAMYWYRQDPGQGLRLIYYSQIVNDFQKGDIAEGYSVSREKKESFPLTVTSAQKNPTAFYLCASSMAPQGGYGYTFGSGTRLTVV.

This clonotype was counted between two and nine times. The J gene is TRBJ2-6, the V gene TRBV18; D gene uncertain. The CDR3 covers 18 residues. The V gene lost 1 base and the J gene lost 0 bases, with 13 bases spanning the gap. Germline values: CDR1 KGHSH, CDR2 LQKENI. The CDR3 coding sequence is TGTGCCAGCTCACCACTGGCAGCTCCATCCTCTGGGGCCAACGTCCTGACTTTC. This sequence encodes CASSPLAAPSSGANVLTF.

This sequence joins TRBV25-1 and TRBJ2-1; D is tentatively TRBD1 or TRBD2 (7 bases each). The better agreement between TRBJ2-5 and the DNA end casts doubt on the J call. The CDR3 has 16 amino acids. Germline CDR1 is MGHDK and CDR2 is SYGVNS. CDR3 residues: CASSELGGGLRETQYF. CDR3 nucleotides: TGTGCCAGCAGTGAATTGGGAGGGGGCTTAAGGGAGACCCAGTACTTC.